Listed here is a single TCR beta chain. The table lists this clone with a count of one. Which antigen it targets is not known. No quality values exist for individual bases; no much larger clone is one base distant. This entry comes from a study of cytomegalovirus exposure and HLA in healthy donors (dated by TCRdb to about 2017). Broadly, across the study: According to an earlier analysis of 587 of the donors, some 170 million T cells yielded some 110 million unique TCR beta sequences and 276 Gb of sequence data. High-throughput TCR immunosequencing, statistical association of individual TCRs with disease status, and machine learning were combined to predict cytomegalovirus infection status. Rather than drawing on any new phenotypic data, the later analysis identified candidate immune exposures from TCR beta sequences and the way those sequences occurred across donors. Donor age, sex, ethnicity and CMV serostatus were compiled together with the repertoire data. In a later genetic analysis, genome-wide SNP genotypes for about three fifths of the roughly 670 donors were used, and that subset was treated as a discovery cohort. The aim of the study was to test whether cataloging public T cell receptors could identify signatures of past pathogen exposure. Typing coverage differed by locus: A, B, C, DRB1 and DQB1 were typed in roughly 629-630 donors, DQA1 in approximately 520, DPA1 in 600 to 610, and DPB1 in just under 490. Among the roughly 400 genotyped donors, around 81% belonged to the genetic ancestry cluster associated with self-reported Caucasian donors. Because of strong linkage in the cohort, roughly five DR-DQ haplotypes were treated as single units for association and clustering. Along with the approximately 700-subject first cohort, a separate validation cohort of around 110 different subjects was used. Roughly 320 gigabases of sequencing data and 70 million to 100 million unique TCR sequences made up an early release that covered roughly 670 HLA-typed donors. An earlier analysis of some 500 of the donors applied high-throughput TCR beta sequencing to assess whether each TCR beta V gene segment acted as functional or pseudogenic. Class I and class II HLA loci were covered by the typing at four-digit resolution. A later analysis re-analyzed previously published TCR beta repertoires from hundreds of donors and added high-resolution HLA genotyping to study TCR occurrence patterns. All discovery cohort repertoires had been generated on a single sequencing platform. Among several hundred genotyped donors of the cohort, an average of roughly 230,000 unique TCR beta nucleotide sequences was sequenced per donor, of which roughly 17% were non-productive. The T cell repertoires of about 700 subjects were profiled by immunosequencing and related to cytomegalovirus serostatus.

Findings and caveats that apply to the study as a whole: Cytomegalovirus status was reported to be diagnosed by the classifier with high specificity and sensitivity in both the original and validation cohorts. A group of highly shared sequence variants was considered likely to be a technical artifact of the sequencing pipeline. The study gave a list of 150 to 200 TCR beta chains associated with cytomegalovirus. CMV serostatus was the only immune exposure information available for the cohort. According to a later analysis, TCR association rates differed among HLA loci, with DRB1 alleles showing the most associated TCRs and HLA-C alleles showing the fewest. An association between a missense DCLRE1C variant and V-gene and J-gene trimming of TCR beta chains was found in a later genetic analysis and replicated in an independent cohort. Over 15 rarely observed V segments, including chromosome 9 orphons, were excluded from the earlier analysis of approximately 500 of the donors because counts were too low. The presence/absence analyses assumed that sequencing depth was roughly uniform across donors, and that assumption may not be true. Because the 87-base-pair reads could not distinguish some IMGT-functional V segments, including TRBV6-2 and TRBV6-3, those segments were excluded. According to a later genetic analysis, donors in an Asian-associated ancestry cluster had fewer N-insertions in productive TCRs than the roughly 660-donor mean. In a later analysis, most CMV-associated TCR beta chains were found to appear HLA-restricted, with HLA associations seemingly driven largely by CMV exposure. Because HLA typing was missing for some donors at each locus, association tests included only the typed subset. Linkage disequilibrium might explain the correlated functional status among segregating V segments, but an unknown experimental factor could not be ruled out. A further reported finding was that TCR beta sequences accurately predicted the HLA-A and HLA-B alleles for most subjects in the first cohort. The cohort was sequenced for TCR beta chains only, and without alpha or paired-chain data the features that could be detected were limited. Broadly in line with IMGT annotations, most TCR beta V segments showed up in productive rearrangements about 87% or about 30% of the time in an earlier analysis of some 590 of the donors. According to a later analysis, parvovirus B19, influenza, CMV and Epstein-Barr virus appeared linked to several top co-occurrence clusters. Assigning TCR associations to individual alleles was difficult when HLA alleles, especially DR and DQ, strongly co-occurred. Compared with equally common non-associated chains, HLA-associated TCR beta chains in a later analysis were more clonally expanded and had lower generation probabilities. Most TCR sequences were observed very rarely across donors, whereas some public TCRs were present in many individuals. Specific HLA alleles were associated with roughly 17,000 TCR beta sequences at a false discovery rate of 0.05 in a later analysis. The authors suggested that the approach could potentially be extended to other disease states and immunological phenotypes. In vitro tests confirmed that three of the cytomegalovirus-associated TCR beta chains recognize cytomegalovirus antigens.

To prepare the library, the immunoSEQ multiplex PCR assay was applied. For the multiplex PCR, a mixture combining 60 forward primers for TCR Vbeta segments and 13 reverse primers for TCR Jbeta segments was used. Amplification of the CDR3 region of rearranged TCR beta genes was performed with a multiplex PCR assay on genomic DNA. The amplified TCR beta libraries were sequenced on the Illumina HiSeq System as 87-base-pair reads. From the authors' description of their analysis: A later analysis tallied tens of millions of unique TCR beta chains across the 650 to 750 repertoires, and some 10 million of those chains were shared by two or more donors. Raw reads were error-corrected and collapsed into unique sequences with a nearest-neighbor algorithm that merged closely related sequences to remove PCR and sequencing errors. V, D and J gene segments were assigned by aligning CDR3 sequences to IMGT reference sequences. Each retained sequence needed at least a six-nucleotide match to both a V gene segment and a J gene segment. A rearrangement counted as productive if the CDR3 had no stop codons and remained in frame with V and J, and every other rearrangement counted as non-productive. CDR3 was defined by IMGT convention, running from the second conserved V-encoded cysteine to the conserved J-encoded phenylalanine. In an earlier analysis of some 550 of the donors, sequences lacking an unambiguous match to a single V gene segment were excluded. An earlier analysis of several hundred of the donors called V segments functional above 56.7% productive rearrangements and segregating when the between-donor standard deviation exceeded 5%. A statistical classification framework was built to diagnose cytomegalovirus status from the catalog of TCR beta chain sequences. V and J gene assignment, in a later analysis, came from comparing TCR nucleotide sequences with IMGT/GENE-DB human TR gene sequences. Using the TCRdist pipeline, a later analysis assigned CDR3 sequences along with most-parsimonious VDJ recombination scenarios. In a later analysis, every TCR beta chain was defined by the combination of its CDR3 amino acid sequence and its V-gene family, and reads without a unique V-gene family were dropped. In a later analysis, 550 to 650 highly shared, low-generation-probability nucleotide sequences were removed to address suspected cross-contamination and a sequencing artifact. A later analysis calculated a clonal expansion index for each public chain from normalized within-repertoire ranks of inferred template counts. Generation probabilities in a later analysis came from a VDJ recombination model fitted to out-of-frame rearrangements, and those results were checked against IGoR. A later analysis scored TCR-TCR, TCR-HLA and TCR-CMV co-occurrence with hypergeometric tests, applying a repertoire-size bias correction to TCR pairs. False discovery rates were estimated in a later analysis by permuting HLA or CMV assignments 20 times. In a later analysis, co-occurring TCRs were grouped with DBSCAN, and TCRdist sequence similarity was added when clustering was performed within HLA-allele-positive subsets. Co-occurrence clustering excluded repertoires with fewer than 30,000 or more than 120,000 public chains, plus five with anomalous nucleotide sharing. TCRdb took over this immuneACCESS table, retaining in-frame rearrangements with V and J assigned. Such tables are incomplete; in checked studies, under half of the missing clones stem from an unresolved V gene, and the remainder is unexplained. The V and J calls and the clone size are those of that table, but D and trimming were determined from the DNA. Recorded for this sample are tens of thousands of clones; approximately 80% of them occurred a single time. The top ten clonotypes cover roughly 7.8% of the sample.

The cohort was made up of approximately 700 healthy bone marrow donors. At the time of sampling, all cohort members were nominally healthy, though unrecorded immune exposures were likely present. The donor was CMV seropositive and belonged to the group of 270 or so seropositive cohort members. Every donor gave a peripheral blood sample, and the peripheral blood mononuclear cells from that sample were used for TCR beta sequencing. The Qiagen DNeasy Blood Extraction Kit was used to extract genomic DNA from the blood cell samples. The germline V gene gives CDR1 as SNHLY and CDR2 as FYNNEI. The CDR3 holds 10 amino acids from the cysteine to the phenylalanine. Only the CDR3 DNA stays, 30 bases, in frame from base 1. A distance of 3 bases separates the germline ends of V and J, which lose 4 bases and 6 bases respectively.

This TCR came from a man aged 18-30 years in good health and CMV-seropositive. Sequenced sample: PBMCs. In this chain, TRBV2 is recombined with TRBJ1-1, with the D gene uncertain. Here is the DNA: TGTGCCAGCAGTGCTGCTGAAGCTTTCTTT. Translated, this is CASSAAEAFF.